The rows below give T cell receptor beta chains drawn from one sample of a study of T cells after yellow fever vaccination. A single record per CDR3 protein comes from TCRdb applying MiXCR to the 5' RACE reads. Among just over 300,000 distinct CDR3 sequences listed, 3% to 4.5% were seen once. This sample comprised PBMCs, obtained on the day of the yellow fever booster vaccination. All receptors derive from a young man who received the YFV17D yellow fever vaccine. CDR3s include the opening cysteine and the closing phenylalanine or tryptophan. The order of the fields is clone size, D gene, V gene, J gene, CDR3 DNA, CDR3 protein. The D gene is left open where the match is weak. Only part of the rows carry a size: once, few, many, or a class if the clone is expanded.

size: few; D: TRBD1; V: TRBV2; J: TRBJ1-5; DNA: TGTGCCAGCAGTGGACAGGGGTTCGATCAGCCCCAGCATTTT; CDR3: CASSGQGFDQPQHF
size: NA; D: TRBD2; V: TRBV7-3; J: TRBJ2-1; DNA: TGTGCCAGCAGCCCCCCGGGAAGCGGGGGCGAGCAGTTCTTC; CDR3: CASSPPGSGGEQFF
size: many; D: NA; V: TRBV20-1; J: TRBJ2-5; DNA: TGCAGTGCTAGAGAGGGGTCCTTCCAAGAGACCCAGTACTTC; CDR3: CSAREGSFQETQYF
size: few; D: NA; V: TRBV4-3; J: TRBJ2-3; DNA: TGCGCCAGCAGCCAAGACCCCTCAGGGGGGGCAGCAAGCACAGATACGCAGTATTTT; CDR3: CASSQDPSGGAASTDTQYF
size: few; D: NA; V: TRBV3-1; J: TRBJ2-7; DNA: TGTGCCAGCAGCCCAGACACTGCAAGCTCCTACGAGCAGTACTTC; CDR3: CASSPDTASSYEQYF
size: many; D: TRBD2; V: TRBV7-2; J: TRBJ2-7; DNA: TGTGCCAGCAGCTACACCGGGACTAACTACGAGCAGTACTTC; CDR3: CASSYTGTNYEQYF
size: NA; D: NA; V: TRBV6-2/TRBV6-3; J: TRBJ1-5; DNA: TGTGCCAGCAGAAGAAATAGCAATCAGCCCCAGCATTTT; CDR3: CASRRNSNQPQHF
size: NA; D: NA; V: TRBV5-1; J: TRBJ2-7; DNA: TGCGCCAGCAGCTTGGGACAGACCGCCTACGAGCAGTACTTC; CDR3: CASSLGQTAYEQYF
size: NA; D: NA; V: TRBV20-1; J: TRBJ2-5; DNA: TGCAGTGCTAGAGAGTCTCATGGTGAGACCCAGTACTTC; CDR3: CSARESHGETQYF
size: few; D: NA; V: TRBV9; J: TRBJ1-5; DNA: TGTGCCAGCAGCCCGGGGACGGCCGCCGAGCCCCAGCATTTT; CDR3: CASSPGTAAEPQHF
size: NA; D: NA; V: TRBV16; J: TRBJ1-2; DNA: TGTGCCAGCAGCCCAGGGACTCTGAACTATGGCTACACCTTC; CDR3: CASSPGTLNYGYTF
size: few; D: NA; V: TRBV7-9; J: TRBJ1-2; DNA: TGTGCCAGCAGCTTAGTTATGGACAGCTCACGCGGCTACACCTTC; CDR3: CASSLVMDSSRGYTF
size: many; D: NA; V: TRBV4-3; J: TRBJ2-1; DNA: TGCGCCAGCAGCCAAGGGAGGGGGTTCGTCTACAATGAGCAGTTCTTC; CDR3: CASSQGRGFVYNEQFF
size: many; D: NA; V: TRBV18; J: TRBJ2-5; DNA: TGTGCCAGCTCCCAGACTCTGGAAGAGACCCAGTACTTC; CDR3: CASSQTLEETQYF
size: NA; D: NA; V: TRBV9; J: TRBJ1-5; DNA: TGTGCCAGCAGCGTAACGCCTGCCCCCGATCAGCCCCAGCATTTT; CDR3: CASSVTPAPDQPQHF
size: few; D: NA; V: TRBV6-2/TRBV6-3; J: TRBJ2-2; DNA: TGTGCCAGCAGTTACAATGTGCGGGAAGGCACCGGGGAGCTGTTTTTT; CDR3: CASSYNVREGTGELFF
size: few; D: NA; V: TRBV6-5; J: TRBJ1-2; DNA: TGTGCCAGCAGTGCTAGTGTTAACTATGGCTACACCTTC; CDR3: CASSASVNYGYTF
size: NA; D: NA; V: TRBV7-9; J: TRBJ2-5; DNA: TGTGCCAGCAGCTTTTGGGATGGCGGGGAAGAGACCCAGTACTTC; CDR3: CASSFWDGGEETQYF
size: NA; D: TRBD1; V: TRBV27; J: TRBJ2-7; DNA: TGTGCCAGCAGTTTGTTCCAGGGGGTATACTACGAGCAGTACTTC; CDR3: CASSLFQGVYYEQYF
size: NA; D: TRBD1; V: TRBV20-1; J: TRBJ1-2; DNA: TGCAGTGCCCCGCCCCCTGTGAAATCGACAGGGCCCAACTATGGCTACACCTTC; CDR3: CSAPPPVKSTGPNYGYTF
size: NA; D: TRBD2; V: TRBV6-5; J: TRBJ2-3; DNA: TGTGCCAGCAGTTACTGGGCTAGCGGGGGGAGCACAGATACGCAGTATTTT; CDR3: CASSYWASGGSTDTQYF
size: NA; D: NA; V: TRBV6-2/TRBV6-3; J: TRBJ1-4; DNA: TGTGCCAGCAGGACTGGGGGAGTGAATTACGAAAAACTGTTTTTT; CDR3: CASRTGGVNYEKLFF
size: many; D: NA; V: TRBV16; J: TRBJ1-2; DNA: TGTGCCAGCACAGAACTGCTGGGCTATGGCTACACCTTC; CDR3: CASTELLGYGYTF
size: NA; D: NA; V: TRBV7-6; J: TRBJ2-5; DNA: TGTGCCAGCAGCTTAGGGAGGGGCAGTAAGGCCCAGTACTTC; CDR3: CASSLGRGSKAQYF
size: NA; D: NA; V: TRBV9; J: TRBJ2-3; DNA: TGTGCCAGCAGCGTAGACGGGGGCGGTGGCACAGATACGCAGTATTTT; CDR3: CASSVDGGGGTDTQYF
size: many; D: TRBD1; V: TRBV5-1; J: TRBJ2-5; DNA: TGCGCCAGCAGCTGGACCGGACAGGTGATGGAGACCCAGTACTTC; CDR3: CASSWTGQVMETQYF
size: NA; D: NA; V: TRBV6-1; J: TRBJ1-2; DNA: TGTGCCAGCAGTGGATACGTCGGGGTCACGAACTATGGCTACACCTTC; CDR3: CASSGYVGVTNYGYTF
size: many; D: TRBD1; V: TRBV7-3; J: TRBJ1-1; DNA: TGTGCCAGCAGCACGACAGGGGAAGACACTGAAGCTTTCTTT; CDR3: CASSTTGEDTEAFF
size: few; D: NA; V: TRBV7-3; J: TRBJ1-5; DNA: TGTGCCAGCAGCCCTTCAAAGGGCAATCAGCCCCAGCATTTT; CDR3: CASSPSKGNQPQHF
size: many; D: NA; V: TRBV9; J: TRBJ1-1; DNA: TGTGCCAGCAGCAGGGACCCCAACTCTGAAGCTTTCTTT; CDR3: CASSRDPNSEAFF
size: many; D: NA; V: TRBV14; J: TRBJ2-3; DNA: TGTGCCAGCAGCCAAGAAGTCCAGCGTGCCACAGATACGCAGTATTTT; CDR3: CASSQEVQRATDTQYF
size: many; D: NA; V: TRBV6-6; J: TRBJ2-5; DNA: TGTGCCAGCAGTTTTCCCGCAGGAGGGGAGACCCAGTACTTC; CDR3: CASSFPAGGETQYF
size: NA; D: NA; V: TRBV30; J: TRBJ1-1; DNA: TGTGCCTGGACCATCGGTGGAACCGCTGAAGCTTTCTTT; CDR3: CAWTIGGTAEAFF
size: many; D: NA; V: TRBV12-3/TRBV12-4; J: TRBJ2-5; DNA: TGTGCCAGCAGGTTCGGGGGGCCCCAAGAGACCCAGTACTTC; CDR3: CASRFGGPQETQYF
size: few; D: TRBD2; V: TRBV7-2; J: TRBJ2-4; DNA: TGTGCCAGCAGCTACACTGGGACTAGCGGCGTAGCCAAAAACATTCAGTACTTC; CDR3: CASSYTGTSGVAKNIQYF
size: few; D: NA; V: TRBV4-2; J: TRBJ2-3; DNA: TGTGCCAGCAGCCAAGGTACTACCCCCGCAGATACGCAGTATTTT; CDR3: CASSQGTTPADTQYF
size: few; D: NA; V: TRBV4-3; J: TRBJ1-2; DNA: TGCGCCAGCAGCCAAGGCCACGGGGGCCAGAGGCATGGCTACACCTTC; CDR3: CASSQGHGGQRHGYTF
size: NA; D: NA; V: TRBV5-1; J: TRBJ1-2; DNA: TGCGCCAGCAGCTTGGATGTAGCCGGGGGGGATGGCTACACCTTC; CDR3: CASSLDVAGGDGYTF
size: NA; D: NA; V: TRBV7-3; J: TRBJ2-1; DNA: TGTGCCAGCAGCTTAGCGGGGAAATTTAATGAGCAGTTCTTC; CDR3: CASSLAGKFNEQFF
size: NA; D: NA; V: TRBV6-5; J: TRBJ1-4; DNA: TGTGCCAGCAGGCCCGAGGGAGGTGTGAATGAAAAACTGTTTTTT; CDR3: CASRPEGGVNEKLFF